The source of this T cell receptor beta chain is a study of blood T cell repertoires in COVID-19 (dated by TCRdb to about 2020). The study in broad terms: The collaborator samples originated in the United States, Italy and Spain and spanned the acute and convalescent phases of COVID-19. The material from the prospective study consisted of cDNA or gDNA derived from T cells, B-cell-depleted T cells, or PBMCs. Subjects who had been exposed to COVID-19, were actively infected with it, or had recovered from it provided the deeply sampled blood TCRbeta repertoires that made up the dataset. The repertoires were made available in a free public database intended to serve as a resource for research on the immune response to SARS-CoV-2. Samples came from the ongoing ImmuneRACE study (first 160 participants) plus 1,254 subjects from 6 global collaborators. Sample metadata almost always included a de-identified subject ID, COVID-19 status, age in years and sex. Where available, HLA class I and class II types were taken from metadata supplied by the sample provider and were not determined by assay-based typing.

Concerning this clone itself: Its target antigen remains unknown. No base quality values were provided; no much bigger clone lies one nucleotide off.

What the work shows at the level of the full study, not this receptor alone: Clinical and demographic metadata were provided uncurated, with the amount varying by source and participant.

The germline V gene encodes CDR1 LGHDT and CDR2 YNNKEL (reference sequence). Trimming takes 0 bases off V and 3 bases off J; junction bases not matched to a gene: 3. The CDR3 starts with the cysteine, ends with the phenylalanine, and has 15 residues. Only the CDR3 portion is preserved as DNA: 45 bases, with reading frame beginning at the first base. In the prospective study, participants were roughly 18 to 100 years old, resided in about 25 geographic areas of the United States, and were enrolled through a virtual design. In the prospective study, participants were assigned to cohorts based on the clinical history participants reported in a screening survey and a study questionnaire. Exposed participants had been in contact with someone with a PCR-confirmed or clinician-diagnosed COVID-19 case within 2 weeks of study entry. In the prospective study, mobile phlebotomists collected whole blood, serum and a nasopharyngeal or oropharyngeal swab from each participant. Over a roughly 2-month period, participants in the prospective study had the option of providing additional blood draws and questionnaires. Before DNA extraction, blood samples from the prospective study were shipped at room temperature or frozen.

TCRbeta CDR3 regions were amplified from genomic DNA by means of the immunoSEQ Assay, a bias-controlled multiplex PCR. Processing in the source paper ran as follows. Within the assay, amplification of reference gene primers was used to estimate how many nucleated cells each sample contained. To quantify the absolute abundance of each unique TCRbeta CDR3 rearrangement, sequence reads were collapsed and filtered. For each sample, productive Simpson clonality was calculated as the square root of Simpson's diversity index over productive rearrangements. This is the immuneACCESS table as TCRdb keeps it, with only in-frame sequences that have V and J called. A part of the clones is gone; compared with another copy, unresolved V genes explain less than half, and the rest is unexplained. D and trimming were read from the DNA, whereas the V and J calls and clone size are those reported in that table. In all, the sample holds 200,000 to 250,000 clones, and 75% to 90% of those were seen once. The ten most abundant clones make up 3.5% to 5.5% of the sample.

This TCR came from a woman aged 25 to 39 who had been exposed to COVID-19. Sequencing input: PBMCs or T cells enriched from blood (not recorded which). The chain employs TRBV3-1 (or the pseudogene TRBV3-2) and TRBJ2-7; TRBD1 lines up with 9 middle nucleotides. CDR3 loop: CASSQEWDRDYEQYF. The nucleotide sequence reads as follows: TGTGCCAGCAGCCAAGAGTGGGACAGGGACTACGAGCAGTACTTC.